This T cell receptor (beta chain) originates from a study of early T cells in non-severe SARS-CoV-2 infection. Study-wide results and limits: Matching against VDJdb likely underestimated virus-specific expansions, favoring anti-spike CD8.

TCRdb analysed the 5' RACE reads with MiXCR anew, one entry per CDR3 protein. The sample shows more than 70,000 distinct CDR3 sequences, approximately 10% of them seen only once. This clonotype was observed a few times. Its antigen is unknown. The source is an adult who was a healthcare worker with PCR-confirmed SARS-CoV-2 infection or an uninfected control (not recorded which). The sample in question was whole blood, obtained at baseline.

CDR3 in amino acids: CASSVGATSSGNTIYF. The CDR3 DNA follows: TGTGCCAGCAGCGTAGGGGCAACCAGCTCTGGAAACACCATATATTTT. The chain couples TRBV9 to TRBJ1-3; D gene uncertain. In germline, CDR1 is SGDLS, CDR2 YYNGEE. The V gene lost 0 bases and the J gene lost 0 bases, with 10 bases spanning the gap. The CDR3 is 16 residues long.